A single sample gave rise to the 13 T cell receptor beta chains below, sequenced in a study of beta chain features in type 1 diabetes. cDNA synthesis used the whole RNA isolate, giving expressed TCRB sequences. Assay: immunoSEQ multiplex PCR; the TCRdb copy retains only in-frame clones and omits some. Of 970,000 or so clones in the sample, roughly a sixth were seen once. Sequenced input: naive CD4+ T cells from blood. The source of these receptors is a woman between 18 and 29 years old in good health.

The chain combines TRBV5-1 with TRBJ2-1, with D tentatively TRBD1 or TRBD2 (6 bases each). This CDR3 spans 13 amino acids. The V and J ends lost 8 bases and 6 bases respectively, with 15 bases between them. Germline V CDR1 and CDR2: SGHRS, YFSETQ. The CDR3: CASAPGAGNEQFF. The CDR3 DNA is TGCGCCAGTGCTCCGGGGGCTGGCAATGAGCAGTTCTTC. Combining the CDR3 with reference TRBV5-1 and TRBJ2-1 gives the whole variable domain KAGVTQTPRYLIKTRGQQVTLSCSPISGHRSVSWYQQTPGQGLQFLFEYFSETQRNKGNFPGRFSGRQFSNSRSEMNVSTLELGDSALYLCASAPGAGNEQFFGPGTRLTVL.

The table lists this clone with a few counts. The chain combines TRBV28 with TRBJ2-7; D might be TRBD2 (5 bases). V gave up 8 bases and J gave up 4 bases, with 9 bases separating them. The CDR3 contains 11 residues. CDR1 MDHEN and CDR2 SYDVKM come from the germline V gene. The CDR3 spells CASGERYEQYF. As DNA, the CDR3 is TGTGCCAGCGGTGAGCGGTACGAGCAGTACTTC.

This clone has a handful of counts. This chain connects TRBV5-1 to TRBJ1-1; 7 bases match TRBD1. The CDR3 extends over 14 amino acids. The V gene end was trimmed by 4 bases and the J gene end by 1 base; junction bases not matched to a gene: 4. CDR1 and CDR2 from the germline V gene are SGHRS and YFSETQ. CDR3: CASSGGQTNTEAFF. The CDR3 region has the DNA TGCGCCAGCAGCGGGGGACAGACGAACACTGAAGCTTTCTTT.

The chain employs TRBV19 and TRBJ1-2; no clear D. The CDR3 loop spans 14 amino acids. Between the trimmed V and J ends, which lost 8 bases and 3 bases, there was a span of 16 bases. Germline CDR1 reads LNHDA; CDR2 reads SQIVND (reference sequence). The CDR3 nucleotides read TGTGCCAGTCCGAAAAGGGTTCTCTACTATGGCTACACCTTC. Translation gives CASPKRVLYYGYTF.

This clone was counted only a few times. The chain has TRBV14 and TRBJ2-4, with 7 bases aligning to TRBD1. V dropped 1 base and J dropped 0; count of bases not matched to a gene: 9. CDR3 length: 18 residues. Germline V gene sequence: CDR1 SGHDN, CDR2 FVKESK. The CDR3 region has the DNA TGTGCCAGCAGCCAAGGTGGGACAGAGCCACTAGCCAAAAACATTCAGTACTTC. It yields the protein CASSQGGTEPLAKNIQYF.

The chain uses TRBV27 and TRBJ1-2, with TRBD1 matching over 7 bases. The V and J ends lost 5 bases and 5 bases, in that order; junction bases with no gene match: 8. The CDR3 covers 14 residues. CDR1 is MNHEY and CDR2 is SMNVEV in the germline V gene (reference sequence). The CDR3 DNA reads as TGTGCCAGCAGTACAACCGGGACAGAATATGGCTACACCTTC. Translation gives CASSTTGTEYGYTF.

As DNA, the CDR3 is TGTGCCAGCAGACCTACAGGGTCTGGAAACACCATATATTTT. This sequence encodes CASRPTGSGNTIYF. The V call is TRBV6-5, the J call TRBJ1-3; a possible D gene is TRBD1 (6 bases). The germline CDR1 and CDR2 sequences are MNHEY and SVGAGI. This CDR3 is built from 14 residues. V was pared by 6 bases and J by 1 base, with 10 bases between.

This clone was picked up a small number of times. The genes are TRBV5-1 and TRBJ2-1; 12 bases align to TRBD2. Unmatched junction bases numbered 8, after V lost 1 base and J lost 9 bases. Germline V lookup: CDR1 SGHRS, CDR2 YFSETQ. This CDR3 region has 16 residues. The CDR3 DNA reads TGCGCCAGCAGCTTGACCCTAGCGGGAGGGTTTGGTGAGCAGTTCTTC. Translating it yields CASSLTLAGGFGEQFF.

The rearrangement uses TRBV27 and TRBJ1-1; 7 bases agree with TRBD1. CDR1 and CDR2 from the germline V gene are MNHEY and SMNVEV (reference sequence). With 5 bases clipped from V and 8 bases from J, the junction kept 5 bases outside the gene matches. This CDR3 is built from 12 residues. CDR3 region: CASSARQGEAFF. The CDR3 coding sequence is TGTGCCAGCAGTGCCCGACAGGGCGAAGCTTTCTTT.

This clone was seen a few times. This rearrangement joins TRBV5-4 to TRBJ1-2; 7 bases map to TRBD1. Trimming removed 0 bases from V and 2 bases from J; junction bases left unmatched: 10. From germline, CDR1 is SGHNT and CDR2 YYREEE (reference sequence). The CDR3 has 17 amino acids. As DNA, the CDR3 is TGTGCCAGCAGCTTGGGGCCAGGGGGATTCCTAAACTATGGCTACACCTTC. Amino acids: CASSLGPGGFLNYGYTF.

As regards this clone: This CDR3 is also generated by other DNA sequences in the sample. The CDR3 sequence: CASSLRPLAYEQYF. CDR3 coding DNA: TGTGCCAGCAGTTTAAGGCCCTTAGCCTACGAGCAGTACTTC. J is TRBJ2-7 and V is TRBV28, with D unclear. V lost 2 bases to trimming and J lost 2 bases, with 10 bases between them. The CDR3 spans 14 residues. From germline, CDR1 is MDHEN and CDR2 SYDVKM.

As regards this clone: This specimen includes other DNA sequences encoding the same CDR3. This chain connects TRBV20-1 to TRBJ2-7; D is unresolved. From germline, CDR1 is DFQATT and CDR2 SNEGSKA (reference sequence). Trimming pared 3 bases from V and 2 bases from J, leaving 5 bases between. The CDR3 totals 11 residues. CDR3 bases: TGCAGTGCTAGGGCCACCTACGAGCAGTACTTC. Amino acids: CSARATYEQYF.

This clone has only a few counts. This rearrangement joins TRBV6-5 to TRBJ2-7; 8 bases are shared with TRBD1. Germline CDR1 and CDR2: MNHEY and SVGAGI. The CDR3 totals 15 residues. V lost 4 bases, J lost 0 bases, and 5 bases stayed unmatched. CDR3: CASSSRTGSSYEQYF. Written as DNA, the CDR3 is TGTGCCAGCAGTTCTCGGACAGGGAGCTCCTACGAGCAGTACTTC.